This passage covers 19 T cell receptor beta chains from one sample sequenced in a study of T-cell memory formation after mild COVID-19. TCRdb recomputed calls from the 5' RACE reads with MiXCR, one row per CDR3 protein. Among about 270,000 distinct CDR3 sequences, 16% were seen once, and the ten largest hold around 23%. Sequenced sample: PBMCs or a T cell subset sorted from them (not recorded which). The receptors stem from a man aged 18 to 35 who had mild COVID-19 (a few samples of this study predate the infection). Cell type and time point are not known.

This clonotype was seen more than once but under ten times. CDR3 nucleotides: TGCGCCAGCAGCTTGACACAACGGGGGGCCCTATACAATGAGCAGTTCTTC. Amino acid sequence: CASSLTQRGALYNEQFF. The V gene is TRBV5-1, the J gene TRBJ2-1; TRBD2 is a possible D gene (7 bases). Trimming pared 1 base from V and 4 bases from J, leaving 18 bases between. The CDR3 contains 17 residues. Germline loops: CDR1 SGHRS, CDR2 YFSETQ.

This clonotype was observed at least ten times. This chain uses TRBV11-2 with TRBJ2-7; weak D call: TRBD1 (5 bases). V was pared by 1 base and J by 2 bases, with 12 bases between. CDR1 and CDR2 (germline): SGHAT, FQNNGV. The CDR3 sequence is 15 residues long. CDR3 bases: TGTGCCAGCAGCTTAGGGACAATTGGGACCTACGAGCAGTACTTC. As protein: CASSLGTIGTYEQYF.

The chain couples TRBV11-1 to TRBJ2-2; 7 bases agree with TRBD1. The germline CDR1 and CDR2 sequences are SGHAT and FQDESV (reference sequence). This CDR3 region has 16 residues. The junction had 9 bases not matched to a gene; V was cut back by 5 bases and J by 3 bases. The CDR3 nucleotides are TGTGCCAGCAGCACCTACAGGGGTAGGGACACCGGGGAGCTGTTTTTT. Protein: CASSTYRGRDTGELFF.

This chain connects TRBV6-5 to TRBJ2-3; perhaps TRBD2 as D (5 bases). This CDR3 spans 16 amino acids. Trimming shortened V by 2 bases and J by 1 base, and 13 bases separated the two germline ends. CDR1 and CDR2 from the germline V gene are MNHEY and SVGAGI. This chain's CDR3 is CASSYGVLGGTDTQYF. In DNA form, the CDR3 reads TGTGCCAGCAGTTACGGCGTTCTCGGGGGCACAGATACGCAGTATTTT.

The chain couples TRBV7-9 to TRBJ1-2; unclear D gene. The CDR3 covers 13 residues. V was trimmed by 3 bases and J by 4 bases, leaving 9 bases between them. Germline lookup yields CDR1 SEHNR and CDR2 FQNEAQ (reference sequence). CDR3 nucleotides: TGTGCCAGCAGCTTCGACGGAAGCTATGGCTACACCTTC. This sequence encodes CASSFDGSYGYTF.

In its sample, this clonotype was seen a few times. The V call is TRBV29-1, the J call TRBJ2-3; 11 bases are shared with TRBD1. CDR1 SQVTM and CDR2 ANQGSEA come from the germline V gene. The CDR3 is 20 residues long. Germline trimming cut 5 bases from V and 0 bases from J; bases unmatched to any gene: 19. The CDR3 region is CSVNPGTGGYVRLSTDTQYF. The CDR3 coding sequence is TGCAGCGTTAATCCCGGGACAGGGGGTTATGTTCGTCTTAGCACAGATACGCAGTATTTT.

This clonotype was counted a few times. The chain has TRBV6-8 and TRBJ2-1, with D possibly TRBD1 on 5 matching bases. V was cut by 0 bases and J by 1 base, with 13 bases left in between. The CDR3 extends over 17 amino acids. Germline V gene sequence: CDR1 MNHGY, CDR2 SAAAGT. CDR3 sequence (DNA): TGTGCCAGCAGTTACTCCGACAGACTCGGATCCTACAATGAGCAGTTCTTC. It translates to CASSYSDRLGSYNEQFF.

This clonotype occurred a few times. The CDR3: CASSYSITNYGYTF. CDR3 sequence (DNA): TGTGCCAGCAGTTACTCGATTACGAACTATGGCTACACCTTC. The chain joins TRBV6-5 to TRBJ1-2; D remains unclear. V lost 0 bases and J 2 bases, leaving 7 bases between the germline ends. The CDR3 loop spans 14 amino acids. Germline CDR1 and CDR2: MNHEY and SVGAGI.

The chain employs TRBV4-1 and TRBJ1-2; TRBD1 is a possible D gene (6 bases). Per germline, CDR1 MGHRA and CDR2 YSYEKL. Between the trimmed V and J ends, which lost 3 bases and 7 bases, there was a span of 6 bases. This CDR3 has 11 amino acids. The CDR3 spells CASSQGAGYTF. The CDR3 DNA follows: TGCGCCAGCAGCCAGGGGGCTGGCTACACCTTC.

The chain carries TRBV12-3 or TRBV12-4 and TRBJ1-1, with TRBD1 identical over 7 bases. J lost 0 bases, V lost 7 bases, and 5 bases had no gene match. The CDR3 runs 14 residues. The CDR3 reads CASINRGMNTEAFF. As DNA, the CDR3 is TGTGCCAGCATTAACAGGGGTATGAACACTGAAGCTTTCTTT.

The chain links TRBV5-1 to TRBJ2-3, with TRBD2 matching over 10 bases. Germline CDR1 reads SGHRS; CDR2 reads YFSETQ. This CDR3 has 19 amino acids. The J segment lost 6 bases and the V segment lost 4 bases, leaving 20 bases of the junction unmatched. CDR3 DNA: TGCGCCAGCAGCCCCACTAGCGGGGCCTACATGGGATACTCGGATACGCAGTATTTT. It yields the protein CASSPTSGAYMGYSDTQYF.

The chain couples TRBV4-1 to TRBJ1-1; D is unresolved. The CDR3 sequence is 14 residues long. Germline V gene lookup returns CDR1 MGHRA and CDR2 YSYEKL. Trimming removed 0 bases at V and 8 bases at J, with 13 bases between. The CDR3 DNA reads as TGCGCCAGCAGCCAAGATCGTACCGGGCAGGAAGCTTTCTTT. Its translation is CASSQDRTGQEAFF.

This chain connects TRBV9 to TRBJ2-1; 12 nucleotides line up with TRBD2. The V and J ends lost 4 bases and 7 bases, in that order; junction bases with no gene match: 12. The CDR3 covers 17 residues. CDR1 SGDLS and CDR2 YYNGEE come from the germline V gene. CDR3 loop: CASSPALAGGPGNEQFF. The CDR3 region has the DNA TGTGCCAGCAGCCCAGCCCTAGCGGGGGGGCCCGGTAATGAGCAGTTCTTC. The whole variable domain, filled in from reference TRBV9 and TRBJ2-1, reads DSGVTQTPKHLITATGQRVTLRCSPRSGDLSVYWYQQSLDQGLQFLIQYYNGEERAKGNILERFSAQQFPDLHSELNLSSLELGDSALYFCASSPALAGGPGNEQFFGPGTRLTVL.

This chain joins TRBV5-1 and TRBJ1-5, with 8 bases lining up with TRBD1. Trimming removed 2 bases from V and 1 base from J; junction bases left unmatched: 2. The CDR3 sequence is 15 residues long. CDR1 is SGHRS and CDR2 is YFSETQ in the germline V gene. CDR3 loop: CASSFTGGSNQPQHF. As DNA, the CDR3 is TGCGCCAGCAGCTTTACAGGGGGGAGCAATCAGCCCCAGCATTTT.

This clonotype has more than one count but fewer than ten. This rearrangement joins TRBV29-1 to TRBJ1-1; D possibly corresponds to TRBD1 (5 bases). V dropped 2 bases and J dropped 13 bases, with 17 bases sitting between them. Germline loops: CDR1 SQVTM, CDR2 ANQGSEA. The CDR3 sequence is 12 residues long. Written as DNA, the CDR3 is TGCAGCGTTGAAAACAGCCGTTCCGGGGGTTTCTTT. It translates to CSVENSRSGGFF.

The CDR3 sequence: CASSISGTTQETQYF. DNA for the CDR3: TGTGCCAGTAGTATTTCCGGGACAACTCAAGAGACCCAGTACTTC. V gene TRBV19 combines with J gene TRBJ2-5; weak D call: TRBD1 (6 bases). CDR3 length equals 15 residues. CDR1 is LNHDA, CDR2 SQIVND, per germline (reference sequence). V was shortened by 3 bases and J by 2 bases, with 13 bases between the two germline ends.

V and J are TRBV5-1 and TRBJ2-3; D uncertain. The V and J ends lost 0 bases and 0 bases respectively, with 11 bases between them. The CDR3 contains 16 residues. CDR1 and CDR2 (germline): SGHRS, YFSETQ. The CDR3 here is CASSLAKVASTDTQYF. The CDR3 coding sequence is TGCGCCAGCAGCTTGGCCAAGGTAGCCAGCACAGATACGCAGTATTTT.

This clonotype was detected only a few times. The genes are TRBV2 and TRBJ2-5, with D possibly called TRBD1 or TRBD2 (5 bases each). The V and J ends lost 4 bases and 5 bases respectively, with 14 bases between them. The germline V gene encodes CDR1 SNHLY and CDR2 FYNNEI. The CDR3 extends over 14 amino acids. The CDR3 is CASSVWGSQETQYF. The CDR3, as DNA: TGTGCCAGCAGTGTGTGGGGGTCGCAGGAGACCCAGTACTTC.

This clonotype was picked up a small number of times. This chain connects TRBV3-1 to TRBJ1-1; D is unclear. The CDR3 spans 12 residues. V lost 5 bases, J lost 7 bases, and 11 bases lay in between. The germline gives CDR1 LGHDT, CDR2 YNNKEL (reference sequence). The CDR3 protein is CASSSESLEAFF. Here the CDR3 DNA reads TGTGCCAGCAGCTCAGAGAGTCTTGAAGCTTTCTTT.